This TCR beta chain emerged from a study of monozygotic twins with inflammatory bowel disease. The CDR3 is 17 residues long. The V gene's germline CDR1 is SNHLY and CDR2 FYNNEI. Two nested PCRs, approximately 16 and 10 cycles, amplified TCRalpha and TCRbeta cDNA. TCRdb re-called the 5' RACE reads; one entry per CDR3 protein, DNA not given. The table lists more than 300,000 distinct CDR3 sequences, with 2.5% to 3% in the top ten. This TCR derives from a human donor with ulcerative colitis or Crohn's disease, or a healthy co-twin of an affected twin (not recorded which). The sample was blood. The V gene is TRBV2, the J gene TRBJ2-3; TCRdb's assignment of TRBD2 cannot be checked, as there is no DNA. The CDR3 is CASSKSLAGDHTDTQYF.